This entry features one TCR beta chain sequence. Its antigen is unidentified. Primed by a sample-barcoded 5' primer and a J-beta primer mix, a second PCR proceeded for about 7 to 11 cycles. Every cDNA was tagged by a template-switch adaptor with 12 random nucleotides. Via MiXCR, TCRdb re-called the 5' RACE reads, giving one row per CDR3 protein. The data hold hundreds of thousands of distinct CDR3 sequences, with 58% observed a single time. This sample was included in a study of blood T cells in healthy people across ages. The CDR3 spans 15 residues. Germline lookup yields CDR1 DFQATT and CDR2 SNEGSKA (reference sequence). The ends were cut back, 3 bases at V and 0 bases at J, with 15 bases in the middle. Study-level points and caveats: A roughly linear fall in TCR beta diversity per million T cells was seen with increasing age. Unsorted PBMC input precluded a conclusive naive versus antigen-experienced comparison.

The source material was blood. This TCR came from a man between 25 and 39 years old in good health. The chain carries TRBV20-1 and TRBJ2-7; D remains ambiguous. Here the CDR3 DNA reads TGCAGTGCTAGTCCCCAATCGTGGGGCTCCTACGAGCAGTACTTC. Protein product: CSASPQSWGSYEQYF.